The clone carrying this TCR beta chain was observed at least ten times. Its antigen is still unknown. Hyperthyroidism of Graves' type that showed no ophthalmopathy progression within 18 months was stable. With 8 bases removed from V and 4 bases from J, the gap between germline ends came to 8 bases. CDR1 SNHLY and CDR2 FYNNEI come from the germline V gene. The CDR3 contains 12 residues. This record comes from a study of T cells in Graves' hyperthyroidism and ophthalmopathy. Study-wide findings and caveats: A median roughly 6.6 months before onset, the model predicted ophthalmopathy. A model of 13 V-J features distinguished ophthalmopathy from stable hyperthyroidism.

Amplified TCR beta CDR3 regions derived from RNA transcripts. An initial round of RT-PCR targeting the TCR CDR3 relied on the HTBI primer set. Each CDR3 protein is one row after TCRdb ran MiXCR on the multiplex PCR reads. Among around 580,000 distinct CDR3 sequences, 35% to 55% were seen once, and the ten largest hold about 8.3%. The material sequenced was peripheral blood or thyroid tissue (not recorded which). This chain connects TRBV2 to TRBJ1-4; no clear D. This TCR came from a woman between 18 and 29 years old with Graves' hyperthyroidism. This CDR3 reads CASEKFNEKLFF. The CDR3 coding sequence is TGTGCCAGCGAAAAGTTTAATGAAAAACTGTTTTTT.